This entry lists 10 T cell receptor beta chains sequenced from one sample in a study of T cells in Graves' hyperthyroidism and ophthalmopathy. The CDR3 regions of TCR beta were amplified from RNA transcripts. Initially, a first-round RT-PCR of the TCR CDR3 employed the HTBI primer set. TCRdb reprocessed the multiplex PCR reads via MiXCR and lists one record per CDR3 protein. The sample gives roughly 330,000 distinct CDR3 sequences, 16% of which show up once; roughly a third is in the top ten. The sample comprised blood. Receptor source: a young man with Graves' hyperthyroidism.

This clonotype was counted between two and nine times. The chain has TRBV4-2 and TRBJ2-3; D is undetermined. Germline lookup yields CDR1 LGHNA and CDR2 YNFKEQ. This CDR3 spans 13 amino acids. Trimming stripped 3 bases from V and 3 bases from J, with 7 bases between. The CDR3 nucleotides read TGTGCCAGCAGCCATGTAGGGACAGATACGCAGTATTTT. This encodes CASSHVGTDTQYF.

In this sample, this clonotype turned up many times. The chain combines TRBV2 with TRBJ2-7; perhaps TRBD2 as D (5 bases). The germline CDR1 and CDR2 sequences are SNHLY and FYNNEI. The CDR3 is 13 amino acids. The V and J ends lost 8 bases and 1 base respectively, with 12 bases between them. The CDR3 DNA reads TGTGCCAGCTTCGTCGAGGGTTCCTACGAGCAGTACTTC. This translates into CASFVEGSYEQYF.

This chain links TRBV7-9 with TRBJ2-5; no clear D gene. Trimming took off 3 bases at V and 4 bases at J, with 9 bases between the two ends. The CDR3 is made up of 13 amino acids. Looked up from germline, CDR1 is SEHNR and CDR2 is FQNEAQ (reference sequence). The CDR3 region is CASSFWPSETQYF. The CDR3 DNA follows: TGTGCCAGCAGCTTCTGGCCGTCAGAGACCCAGTACTTC.

Many counts were recorded for this clonotype. The V call is TRBV6-1, the J call TRBJ1-1; TRBD1 is a possible D gene (5 bases). The CDR3 sequence is 12 residues long. The V and J ends lost 10 bases and 4 bases respectively, with 13 bases between them. CDR1 and CDR2 from the germline V gene are MNHNS and SASEGT. CDR3 DNA sequence: TGTGCCACCTGGTTGGGGGGCACTGAAGCTTTCTTT. Its translation: CATWLGGTEAFF.

V and J are TRBV29-1 and TRBJ1-2; the D gene is possibly TRBD1 (5 bases). The germline V and J ends were trimmed by 4 bases and 2 bases, with 11 bases remaining between them. The CDR3 sequence is 13 residues long. Germline CDR1 is SQVTM and CDR2 is ANQGSEA. The CDR3 sequence: CSVVAGFNYGYTF. The DNA for the CDR3 is TGCAGCGTTGTAGCAGGGTTCAACTATGGCTACACCTTC.

The chain joins TRBV19 to TRBJ1-1, with D unresolved. Germline V gene lookup returns CDR1 LNHDA and CDR2 SQIVND (reference sequence). Trimming stripped 7 bases from V and 5 bases from J, with 11 bases between. CDR3 length equals 12 residues. In nucleotides, the CDR3 is TGTGCCAGTAAGGGAGGGATTACTGAAGCTTTCTTT. It is translated as CASKGGITEAFF.

In its sample, this clonotype was seen many times. The chain links TRBV7-2 to TRBJ2-7; 9 bases fit TRBD1. V lost 3 bases, J lost 5 bases, and 8 bases stayed unmatched. The CDR3 covers 15 residues. Germline values: CDR1 SGHTA, CDR2 FQGNSA. The CDR3 sequence: CASSLSRQGVHEQYF. The CDR3 DNA is TGTGCCAGCAGCTTGAGCCGACAGGGGGTTCACGAGCAGTACTTC.

This clonotype was seen ten or more times. V and J are TRBV5-1 and TRBJ2-3; D gene ambiguous. Trimming cost V 0 bases and J 5 bases, with 10 bases left between them. The V gene's germline CDR1 is SGHRS and CDR2 YFSETQ. This CDR3 contains 14 residues. This chain's CDR3 is CASSLEQLQDTQYF. In DNA, the CDR3 is TGCGCCAGCAGCTTGGAGCAGCTACAAGATACGCAGTATTTT.

This clonotype was observed a few times. J is TRBJ2-3 and V is TRBV10-1; 8 nucleotides agree with TRBD1. The germline CDR1 and CDR2 sequences are WNHNN and SYGVQD (reference sequence). The CDR3 has 15 amino acids. Unmatched junction bases numbered 15, after V lost 10 bases and J lost 6 bases. The CDR3 here is CATPVRGQFTDTQYF. The CDR3 nucleotides read TGCGCCACTCCGGTCAGGGGGCAGTTCACGGATACGCAGTATTTT.

This clonotype was seen a few times. V and J are TRBV6-2 or TRBV6-3 and TRBJ1-6; the match to TRBD1 covers 7 bases. Germline V gives CDR1 MNHEY, CDR2 SVGEGT. The CDR3 runs 17 residues. Germline trimming cut 2 bases from V and 6 bases from J; bases unmatched to any gene: 10. The CDR3 reads CASSYRLPGQLNSPLHF. The CDR3 region has the DNA TGTGCCAGCAGTTACCGCTTGCCGGGACAGCTTAATTCACCCCTCCACTTT.